This entry lists 14 T cell receptor beta chains sequenced from one sample in a study of blood T cell repertoires in COVID-19. TCRdb's copy holds only in-frame clones and misses some; the assay was immunoSEQ multiplex PCR. The sample lists about 210,000 clones; 80% to 85% were seen once. Sequenced input: PBMCs or T cells enriched from blood (not recorded which). These receptors were obtained from a woman aged 50 to 65 with acute COVID-19.

The rearrangement joins TRBV7-3 to TRBJ2-7; TRBD2 aligns across 9 bases. V gave up 8 bases and J gave up 4 bases; unmatched junction bases: 12. This CDR3 spans 15 amino acids. Germline assignment: CDR1 SGHTA and CDR2 FQGTGA. In nucleotides, the CDR3 is TGTGCCAGCCGAGAATCGGGACTAGCTGTTTACGAGCAGTACTTC. This codes for CASRESGLAVYEQYF.

This chain connects TRBV18 to TRBJ2-7; weak D call: TRBD1 (5 bases). Germline CDR1 reads KGHSH; CDR2 reads LQKENI. This CDR3 spans 15 amino acids. Trimming shortened V by 1 base and J by 7 bases, and 17 bases separated the two germline ends. This CDR3 is CASSPLGSRAAEQYF. The CDR3 DNA reads TGTGCCAGCTCACCACTGGGTTCCAGGGCGGCGGAGCAGTACTTC.

The chain combines TRBV27 with TRBJ2-7; 8 bases align to TRBD1. Unmatched junction bases numbered 17, after V lost 9 bases and J lost 7 bases. The length of the CDR3 is 15 residues. CDR1 and CDR2 from the germline V gene are MNHEY and SMNVEV (reference sequence). The CDR3 DNA reads TGTGCCAGATTATCCACGGGACAGGCCCTCTGGGAGCAGTACTTC. Protein sequence: CARLSTGQALWEQYF.

The table lists this clone with a few counts. CDR3 bases: TGTGCCAGCAATCAGGGGGGTGGGTTCGAGCAGTACTTC. Translating gives CASNQGGGFEQYF. This chain connects TRBV12-3 or TRBV12-4 to TRBJ2-7; D possibly corresponds to TRBD1 (7 bases). Trimming took off 7 bases at V and 6 bases at J, with 16 bases between the two ends. There are 13 residues in the CDR3.

The CDR3 coding sequence is TGCAGCGTTTTGTCAAAGAGCCCCGAGCAGTACTTC. Protein: CSVLSKSPEQYF. The chain couples TRBV29-1 to TRBJ2-7, with D unresolved. Germline lookup yields CDR1 SQVTM and CDR2 ANQGSEA. Deletions cut 5 bases from V and 6 bases from J, with 14 bases between. The CDR3 runs to 12 residues.

In its sample, this clone was seen a few times. The rearrangement links TRBV28 to TRBJ2-7; maybe TRBD1 (6 bases). The CDR3 contains 12 residues. V was clipped by 3 bases and J by 10 bases, with 13 bases between them. Germline CDR1 reads MDHEN; CDR2 reads SYDVKM. The CDR3 spells CASSFATGLQYF. DNA for the CDR3: TGTGCCAGCAGTTTCGCGACAGGATTACAGTACTTC.

V gene TRBV5-6 combines with J gene TRBJ2-7; the D is unclear. The CDR3 runs to 12 residues. Trimming left V 3 bases short and J 7 bases short, with 11 bases between. CDR1 is SGHDT, CDR2 YYEEEE, per germline. Written as DNA, the CDR3 is TGTGCCAGCAGCTGGCGGATGGGTGAGCAGTACTTC. Its translation is CASSWRMGEQYF. Full variable domain (outside the CDR3, taken from reference TRBV5-6 and TRBJ2-7): DAGVTQSPTHLIKTRGQQVTLRCSPKSGHDTVSWYQQALGQGPQFIFQYYEEEERQRGNFPDRFSGHQFPNYSSELNVNALLLGDSALYLCASSWRMGEQYFGPGTRLTVT.

The chain employs TRBV4-1 and TRBJ2-3, with 13 bases that match TRBD2. V lost 4 bases and J lost 0; bases outside the gene matches: 10. CDR3 length: 19 residues. Germline CDR1 is MGHRA and CDR2 is YSYEKL. The CDR3 reads CASSPWRLAGGTSTDTQYF. CDR3 sequence (DNA): TGCGCCAGCAGCCCCTGGCGACTAGCGGGGGGCACTAGCACAGATACGCAGTATTTT.

The chain has TRBV18 and TRBJ1-1; D remains ambiguous. Trimming took 4 bases from V and 2 from J, leaving 14 bases between them. The germline CDR1 and CDR2 sequences are KGHSH and LQKENI. CDR3 size: 15 residues. This CDR3 reads CASSLNLARNTEAFF. The CDR3 DNA sequence: TGTGCCAGCTCACTCAATTTGGCCCGAAACACTGAAGCTTTCTTT.

The chain carries TRBV11-2 and TRBJ2-7; 9 bases line up with TRBD2. The CDR3 runs 17 residues. Germline CDR1 reads SGHAT; CDR2 reads FQNNGV. V gave up 2 bases and J gave up 6 bases; unmatched junction bases: 14. CDR3 loop: CASSLLGRGLAVREQYF. DNA of the CDR3: TGTGCCAGCAGCTTATTAGGACGGGGACTAGCCGTCCGCGAGCAGTACTTC.

The V gene is TRBV29-1, the J gene TRBJ1-2; D is undetermined. Trimming removed 6 bases from V and 4 bases from J, with 18 bases in between. This CDR3 has 14 amino acids. The germline V gene encodes CDR1 SQVTM and CDR2 ANQGSEA. The CDR3, as DNA: TGCAGCGTATCCGCCCCGGGCGGGGTCTATGGCTACACCTTC. Its protein is CSVSAPGGVYGYTF.

The rearrangement uses TRBV7-9 and TRBJ1-1; D is uncertain. CDR1 SEHNR and CDR2 FQNEAQ come from the germline V gene (reference sequence). Trimming cost V 1 base and J 1 base, with 10 bases left between them. The CDR3 has 15 amino acids. The chain's CDR3 is CASSLVPAGNTEAFF. The DNA for the CDR3 is TGTGCCAGCAGCTTAGTCCCCGCGGGGAACACTGAAGCTTTCTTT.

This chain joins TRBV6-5 and TRBJ1-2; D unclear. CDR3 length: 12 amino acids. V lost 6 bases to trimming and J lost 4 bases, with 9 bases between them. Germline CDR1 MNHEY, CDR2 SVGAGI. CDR3 amino acids: CASSPRGYGYTF. DNA for the CDR3: TGTGCCAGCAGCCCCCGGGGCTATGGCTACACCTTC.

The chain recombines TRBV10-3 with TRBJ2-7; no clear D. Trimming removed 0 bases at V and 1 base at J, with 7 bases between. The CDR3 totals 14 residues. Germline V lookup: CDR1 ENHRY, CDR2 SYGVKD. The CDR3 here is CAISESILSYEQYF. CDR3 DNA: TGTGCCATCAGTGAGTCGATTCTATCCTACGAGCAGTACTTC.